The source of this T cell receptor beta chain is a study of T cells in Graves' hyperthyroidism and ophthalmopathy. Findings of the study overall: Blood also carried most thyroid clonotypes expanded above 0.001.

Regions amplified from RNA transcripts were the TCR beta CDR3 regions. The HTBI primer set drove a first-round RT-PCR of the TCR CDR3. TCRdb re-analysed the multiplex PCR reads in MiXCR, keeping a single row per CDR3 protein. The sample includes 550,000 to 700,000 distinct CDR3 sequences, just over 45% of them seen just once. About this clonotype itself: The antigen remains unidentified.

The CDR3 extends over 15 amino acids. Losses at the gene ends were 11 bases for V and 2 bases for J; bases not matched to a gene: 12. Germline V gene lookup returns CDR1 SNHLY and CDR2 FYNNEI. V and J are TRBV2 and TRBJ1-1, with TRBD1 matching 9 bases. The sequenced material came from peripheral blood or thyroid tissue (not recorded which). The sequence came from an adult woman with Graves' disease, either hyperthyroidism or ophthalmopathy (not recorded which). The CDR3 DNA reads TGTGCCTCAGCAAGGCCGGGACAGGGAAACACTGAAGCTTTCTTT. Its translation is CASARPGQGNTEAFF.